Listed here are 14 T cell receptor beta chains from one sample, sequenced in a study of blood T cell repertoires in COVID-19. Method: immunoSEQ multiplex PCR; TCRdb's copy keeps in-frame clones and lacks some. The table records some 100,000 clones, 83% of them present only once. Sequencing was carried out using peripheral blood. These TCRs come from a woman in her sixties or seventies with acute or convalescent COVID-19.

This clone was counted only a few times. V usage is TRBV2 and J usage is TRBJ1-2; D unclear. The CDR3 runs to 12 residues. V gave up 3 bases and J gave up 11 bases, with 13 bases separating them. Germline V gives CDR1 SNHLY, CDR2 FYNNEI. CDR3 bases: TGTGCCAGCAGTGATGAGCAGCCGGGTTACACCTTC. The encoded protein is CASSDEQPGYTF.

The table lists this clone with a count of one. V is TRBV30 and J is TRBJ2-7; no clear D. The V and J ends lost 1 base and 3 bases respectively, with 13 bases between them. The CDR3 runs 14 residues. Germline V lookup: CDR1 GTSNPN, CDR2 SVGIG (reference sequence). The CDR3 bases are TGTGCCTGGAGTGACAGTGGTGGATACTACGAGCAGTACTTC. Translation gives CAWSDSGGYYEQYF.

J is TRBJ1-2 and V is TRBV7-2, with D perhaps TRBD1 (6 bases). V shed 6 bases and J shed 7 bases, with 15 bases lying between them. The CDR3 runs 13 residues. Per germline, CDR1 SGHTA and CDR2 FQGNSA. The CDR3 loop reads CASRGEGGRGYTF. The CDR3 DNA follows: TGTGCCAGCAGGGGGGAAGGGGGACGTGGCTACACCTTC.

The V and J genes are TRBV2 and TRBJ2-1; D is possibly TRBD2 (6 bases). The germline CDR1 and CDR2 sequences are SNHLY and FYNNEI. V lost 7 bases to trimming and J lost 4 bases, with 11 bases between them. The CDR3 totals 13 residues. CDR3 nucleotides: TGTGCCAGCACCCTAGGGAGGTACAATGAGCAGTTCTTC. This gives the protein CASTLGRYNEQFF.

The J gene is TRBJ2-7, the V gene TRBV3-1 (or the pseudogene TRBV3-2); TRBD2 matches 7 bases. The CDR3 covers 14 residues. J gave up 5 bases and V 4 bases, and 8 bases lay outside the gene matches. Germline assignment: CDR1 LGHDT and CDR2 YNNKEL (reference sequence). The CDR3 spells CASSPVGGPHEQYF. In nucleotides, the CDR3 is TGTGCCAGCAGCCCGGTGGGAGGGCCGCACGAGCAGTACTTC.

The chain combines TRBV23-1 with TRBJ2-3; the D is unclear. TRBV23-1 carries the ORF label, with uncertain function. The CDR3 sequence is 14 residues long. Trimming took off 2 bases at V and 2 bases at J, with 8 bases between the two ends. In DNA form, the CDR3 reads TGCGCCAGCAGTCAAGGGCACTTCACAGATACGCAGTATTTT. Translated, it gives CASSQGHFTDTQYF.

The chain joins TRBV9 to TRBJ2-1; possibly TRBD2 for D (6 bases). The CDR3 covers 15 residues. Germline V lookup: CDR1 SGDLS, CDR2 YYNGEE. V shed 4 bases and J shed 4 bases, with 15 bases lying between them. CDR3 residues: CASSSGTVAYNEQFF. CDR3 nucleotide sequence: TGTGCCAGCAGCTCCGGGACTGTTGCATACAATGAGCAGTTCTTC.

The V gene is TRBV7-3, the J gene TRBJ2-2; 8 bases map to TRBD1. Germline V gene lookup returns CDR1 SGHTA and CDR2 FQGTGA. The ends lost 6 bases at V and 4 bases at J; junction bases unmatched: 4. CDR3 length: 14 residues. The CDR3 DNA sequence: TGTGCCAGCAGTCGTACAGGGGGCACCGGGGAGCTGTTTTTT. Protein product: CASSRTGGTGELFF.

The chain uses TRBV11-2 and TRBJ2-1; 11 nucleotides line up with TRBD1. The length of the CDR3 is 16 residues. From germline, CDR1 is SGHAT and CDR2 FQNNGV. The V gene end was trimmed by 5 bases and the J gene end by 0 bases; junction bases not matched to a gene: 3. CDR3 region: CASSVGTGGSYNEQFF. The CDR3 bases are TGTGCCAGCAGCGTCGGGACAGGGGGCTCCTACAATGAGCAGTTCTTC.

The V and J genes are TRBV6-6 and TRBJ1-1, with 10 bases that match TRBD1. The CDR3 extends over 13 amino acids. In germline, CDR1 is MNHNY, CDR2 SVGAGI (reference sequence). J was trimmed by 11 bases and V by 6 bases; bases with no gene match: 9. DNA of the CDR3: TGTGCCAGCAGCAGGACAGGGGGAAGTTTGGCTTTCTTT. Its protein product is CASSRTGGSLAFF.

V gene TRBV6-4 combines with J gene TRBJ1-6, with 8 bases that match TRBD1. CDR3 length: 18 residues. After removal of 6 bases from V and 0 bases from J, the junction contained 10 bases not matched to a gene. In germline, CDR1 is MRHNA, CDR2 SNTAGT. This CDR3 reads CASSLEDRVGSYNSPLHF. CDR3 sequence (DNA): TGTGCCAGCAGCCTGGAGGACAGGGTGGGCTCCTATAATTCACCCCTCCACTTT.

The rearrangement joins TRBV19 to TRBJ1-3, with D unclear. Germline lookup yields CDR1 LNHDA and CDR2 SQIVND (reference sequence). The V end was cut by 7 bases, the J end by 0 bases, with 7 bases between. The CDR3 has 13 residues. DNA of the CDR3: TGTGCCAGTAAGACAATCTCTGGAAACACCATATATTTT. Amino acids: CASKTISGNTIYF.

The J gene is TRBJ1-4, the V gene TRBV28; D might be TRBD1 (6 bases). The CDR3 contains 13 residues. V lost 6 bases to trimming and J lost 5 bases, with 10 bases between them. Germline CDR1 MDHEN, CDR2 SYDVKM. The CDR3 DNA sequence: TGTGCCAGCAGACAGGGATGGAATGAAAAACTGTTTTTT. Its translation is CASRQGWNEKLFF.

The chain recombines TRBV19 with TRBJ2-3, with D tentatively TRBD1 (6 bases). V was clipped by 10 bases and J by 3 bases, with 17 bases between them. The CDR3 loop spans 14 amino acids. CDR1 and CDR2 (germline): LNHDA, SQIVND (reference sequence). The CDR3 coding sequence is TGTGCCACTAAGAGCCCAGGGGAGACAGATACGCAGTATTTT. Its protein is CATKSPGETDTQYF.